This T cell receptor beta chain stems from a study of graft-versus-host responses after intestinal transplantation (dated by TCRdb to about 2021). Study-level background: The transplants that recipients received were multivisceral, liver-intestinal, or isolated intestinal. Anti-thymocyte globulin induction was given to all recipients, followed by maintenance tacrolimus and steroids for two to three years. Bulk TCR-beta CDR3 sequencing was used to track graft-versus-host and host-versus-graft alloreactive T cell clones in the graft, circulation and bone marrow after intestinal transplantation. To identify alloreactive clones, pre-transplant mixed lymphocyte reaction products were sequenced and compared with unstimulated pre-transplant donor and recipient T cells. Of the 20 to 25 intestinal transplant recipients enrolled in the cohort, one of whom was a retransplant, a few patients without pretransplant specimens were excluded. A peak of at least 4% donor T cells among recipient peripheral blood mononuclear cells was the definition used for donor T cell macrochimerism. Samples from three later patients were sequenced in-house on an Illumina MiSeq with MiXCR processing rather than by the commercial service. Summary of the overall study and its limitations: Early after transplant, declines in HvG clones were associated with peak levels of circulating GvH clones. In the allografts of patients with donor T cell macrochimerism, GvH to HvG T cell clonal ratios were high. The conclusions were limited by the relatively low number and heterogeneity of the intestinal transplant patients. GvH clones turned up in recipient bone marrow, with some appearing earlier in ileal mucosa or blood, a pattern consistent with an intestinal mucosal origin.

The germline V gene encodes CDR1 MNHEY and CDR2 SMNVEV (reference sequence). V is pared back by 2 bases and J by 2 bases, with 13 bases lying between the germline termini. Reading from cysteine to phenylalanine, the CDR3 counts 15 amino acids. The DNA shown is the 45-base CDR3, in frame from base 1. Taken with the paper, the label for time point translates to: cells obtained before transplantation from donor or recipient. In the mixed lymphocyte reactions, 200,000 CFSE-labeled pre-transplant responders were plated with 200,000 irradiated violet-dye-labeled stimulators and cultured for more than five days. Proliferating CD3+CD4+CFSE-low and CD3+CD8+CFSE-low responder cells were FACS-sorted on a BD Influx sorter after the mixed lymphocyte reaction. Libraries were built with the immunoSEQ multiplex PCR assay. For most patients, genomic DNA was isolated with the Qiagen DNeasy Blood and Tissue Kit and shipped frozen to Adaptive Biotechnologies for TCR sequencing. Adaptive Biotechnologies carried out high-throughput TCR-beta CDR3 sequencing of genomic DNA for most patients. Processing in the source paper ran as follows. TCR sequencing data for 15 to 20 patients were retrieved from Adaptive's ImmunoSEQ software; three other patients were processed with MiXCR and VDJtools. To correct CD4 versus CD8 sorting errors, sequences present in both subsets at a frequency ratio below 5:1 were removed. CDR3 nucleotide sequences shared between donor and recipient were removed because the origin of such sequences could not be assigned. To count as alloreactive, a clone needed at least 2-fold expansion over unstimulated cells and a minimum CFSE-low frequency of 0.002% (template counts) or 0.001% (read counts). Mappable clones were those detected in sequenced pre-transplant spleen, lymph node, or MLR CFSE-low populations of the donor or recipient. Cumulative frequency of alloreactive clones was calculated as a percentage of all sequences weighted by copy number. TCRdb retrieved this table from immuneACCESS and kept in-frame rearrangements only. Not all clones are present; in checked studies, unresolved V genes account for under half, and no reason is known for the remainder. V and J calls and clone size are given by that table; D and trimming were obtained from the DNA. The sample records about 15,000 clones, approximately 30% of which are singletons. The top ten clones comprise approximately 2% of the sample.

Comments on this clone: Per-nucleotide qualities are absent, and no much larger clonotype sits a single base away.

The specimen comprised alloreactive CD8+ T cells from a mixed lymphocyte reaction culture, sampled before intestinal transplant. The meaning of the sample's cell subset or site label: CFSE-low proliferating T cells sorted from roughly six-day pre-transplant mixed lymphocyte reaction (GvH or HvG direction). This receptor was obtained from a human patient who received an intestinal transplant. The chain is made from TRBV27 and TRBJ2-7, with a tentative D gene TRBD1 over 5 matching bases. The nucleotide sequence reads as follows: TGTGCCAGCAGTTTAAGGGTCGCAGGGACCTACGAGCAGTACTTC. The translation is CASSLRVAGTYEQYF.